This T cell receptor beta chain was profiled in a study of early T cells in non-severe SARS-CoV-2 infection. Study conclusions and caveats: Comparison of clonotypes with VDJdb favored anti-spike CD8 responses while missing private and CD4 specificities.

One entry per CDR3 protein, called by TCRdb with MiXCR from the 5' RACE reads. The sample yields some 80,000 distinct CDR3 sequences, under 11% seen once. This clonotype was counted many times. Its antigen is undetermined. With 7 bases clipped from V and 5 bases from J, the junction kept 16 bases outside the gene matches. CDR1 is MNHNS, CDR2 SASEGT, per germline. The CDR3 is 18 residues long. This clonotype was sampled from an adult who was a healthcare worker with PCR-confirmed SARS-CoV-2 infection or an uninfected control (not recorded which). Specimen: whole blood, collected at baseline. J is TRBJ2-1 and V is TRBV6-1, with 11 bases identical to TRBD1. CDR3 in amino acids: CASIPKMGQGEIHNEQFF. Here the CDR3 DNA reads TGTGCCAGCATTCCAAAAATGGGACAGGGGGAAATCCACAATGAGCAGTTCTTC.